Reported below is one TCR beta chain. The target antigen is unknown. Next came a second PCR, run for about 7 to 12 cycles, which used a sample-barcoded 5' primer along with a J-beta primer mix. Template switching added a 12-random-nucleotide identifier to every cDNA molecule. TCRdb re-called the 5' RACE reads with MiXCR, one entry per CDR3 protein. There are over 1,200,000 distinct CDR3 sequences in the sample; roughly 64% occur only once, and roughly 6.3% lies in the top ten. This sample is part of a study of blood T cells in healthy people across ages. Trimming stripped 4 bases from V and 4 bases from J, with 11 bases between. This CDR3 contains 13 residues. Germline CDR1 is SGHTS and CDR2 is YDEGEE. Whole-study results and caveats: Without sorted subsets, naive and antigen-experienced compartments could not be conclusively compared.

Sequencing input: blood. The chain joins TRBV5-8 to TRBJ1-2; unclear D gene. This sequence originates from a man younger than 35 in good health. For the CDR3, the DNA is TGTGCCAGCAGCGGGGTGGCAGCCTATGGCTACACCTTC. Translating it yields CASSGVAAYGYTF.